The clone carrying this TCR beta chain appeared a few times. This sample was included in a study of blood T cell repertoires in COVID-19. At the level of the study: The cDNA or gDNA used as material had been derived from T cells, B-cell-depleted T cells, or PBMCs.

In the source study's methods: Estimation of nucleated cell counts relied on the amplification of reference gene primers. The assay was immunoSEQ multiplex PCR, and TCRdb's table has in-frame clones only and misses some. D and trimming were read from the DNA, whereas the V and J calls and clone size are those reported in that table. Counted here are approximately 100,000 clones, around 82% occurring once; the ten biggest clones make up 5.5% to 8%. The V end lost 8 bases, the J end lost 0 bases, and 10 bases lay between the germline ends. The germline gives CDR1 MDHEN, CDR2 SYDVKM. CDR3 length equals 13 residues.

The source material was peripheral blood. The chain has TRBV28 and TRBJ1-1; D may be TRBD1 (6 bases). This clonotype originated in a woman aged 45-59 years with acute or convalescent COVID-19. The CDR3 nucleotides are TGTGCCAGCGAATGGGGGCTGAACACTGAAGCTTTCTTT. Amino acid sequence: CASEWGLNTEAFF.